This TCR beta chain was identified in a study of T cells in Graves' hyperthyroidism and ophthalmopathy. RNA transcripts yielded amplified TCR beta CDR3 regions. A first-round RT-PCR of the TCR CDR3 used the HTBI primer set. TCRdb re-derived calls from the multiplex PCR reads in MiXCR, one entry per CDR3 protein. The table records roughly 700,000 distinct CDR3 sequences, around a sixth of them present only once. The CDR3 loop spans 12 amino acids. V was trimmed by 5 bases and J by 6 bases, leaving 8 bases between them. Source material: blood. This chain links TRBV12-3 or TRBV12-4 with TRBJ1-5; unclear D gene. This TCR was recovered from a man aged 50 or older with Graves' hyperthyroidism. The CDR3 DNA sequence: TGTGCCAGCAGTCTTTTTCCTCAGCCCCAGCATTTT. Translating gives CASSLFPQPQHF.